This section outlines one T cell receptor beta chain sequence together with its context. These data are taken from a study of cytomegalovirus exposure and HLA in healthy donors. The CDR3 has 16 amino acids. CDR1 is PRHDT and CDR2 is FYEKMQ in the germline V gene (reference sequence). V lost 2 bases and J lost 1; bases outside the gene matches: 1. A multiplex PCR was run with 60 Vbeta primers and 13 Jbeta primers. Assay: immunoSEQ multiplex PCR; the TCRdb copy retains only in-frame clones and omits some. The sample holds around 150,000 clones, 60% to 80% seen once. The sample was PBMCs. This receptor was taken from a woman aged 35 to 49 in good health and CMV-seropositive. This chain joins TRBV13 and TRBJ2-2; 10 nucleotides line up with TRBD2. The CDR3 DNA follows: TGTGCCAGCAGCTTACCTAGCGGGAGGAACACCGGGGAGCTGTTTTTT. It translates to CASSLPSGRNTGELFF.